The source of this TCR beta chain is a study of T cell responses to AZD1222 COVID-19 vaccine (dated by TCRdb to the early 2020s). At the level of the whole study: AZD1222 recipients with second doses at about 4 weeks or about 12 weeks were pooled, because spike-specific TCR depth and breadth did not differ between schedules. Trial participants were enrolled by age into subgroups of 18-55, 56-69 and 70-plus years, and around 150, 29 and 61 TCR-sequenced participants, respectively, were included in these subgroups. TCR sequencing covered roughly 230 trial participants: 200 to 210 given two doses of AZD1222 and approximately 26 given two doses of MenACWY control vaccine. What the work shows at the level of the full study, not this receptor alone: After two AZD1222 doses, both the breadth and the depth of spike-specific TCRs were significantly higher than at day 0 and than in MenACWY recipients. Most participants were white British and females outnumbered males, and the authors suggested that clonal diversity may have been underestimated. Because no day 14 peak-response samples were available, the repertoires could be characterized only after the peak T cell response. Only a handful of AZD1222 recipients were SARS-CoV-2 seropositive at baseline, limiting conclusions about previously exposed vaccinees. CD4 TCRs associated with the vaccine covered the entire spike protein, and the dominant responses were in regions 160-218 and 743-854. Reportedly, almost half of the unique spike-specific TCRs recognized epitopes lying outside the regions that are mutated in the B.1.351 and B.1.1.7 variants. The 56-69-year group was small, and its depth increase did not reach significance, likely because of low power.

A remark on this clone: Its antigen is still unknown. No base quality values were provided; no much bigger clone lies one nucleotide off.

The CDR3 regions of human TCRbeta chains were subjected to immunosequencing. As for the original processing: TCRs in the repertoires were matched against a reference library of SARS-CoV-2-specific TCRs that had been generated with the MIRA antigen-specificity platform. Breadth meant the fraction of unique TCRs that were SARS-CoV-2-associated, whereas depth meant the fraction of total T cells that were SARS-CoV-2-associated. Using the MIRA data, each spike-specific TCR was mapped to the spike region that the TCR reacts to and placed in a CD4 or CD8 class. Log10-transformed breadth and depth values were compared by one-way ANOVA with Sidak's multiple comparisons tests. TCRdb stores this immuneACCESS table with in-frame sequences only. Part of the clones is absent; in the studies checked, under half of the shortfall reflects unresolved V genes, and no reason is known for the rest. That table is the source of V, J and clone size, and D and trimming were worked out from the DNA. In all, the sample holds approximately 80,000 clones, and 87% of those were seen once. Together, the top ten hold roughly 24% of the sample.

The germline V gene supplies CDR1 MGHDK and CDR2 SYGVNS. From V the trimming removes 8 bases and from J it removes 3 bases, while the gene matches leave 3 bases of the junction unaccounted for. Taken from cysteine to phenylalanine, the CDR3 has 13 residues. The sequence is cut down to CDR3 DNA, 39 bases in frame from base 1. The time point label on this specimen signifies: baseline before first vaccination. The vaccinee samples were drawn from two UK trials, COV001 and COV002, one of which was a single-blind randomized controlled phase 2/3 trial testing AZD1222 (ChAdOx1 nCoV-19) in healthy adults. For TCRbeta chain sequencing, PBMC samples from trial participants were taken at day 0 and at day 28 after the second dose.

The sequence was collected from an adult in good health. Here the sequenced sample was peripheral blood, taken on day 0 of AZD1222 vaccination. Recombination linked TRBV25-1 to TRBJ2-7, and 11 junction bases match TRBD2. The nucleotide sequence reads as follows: TGTGCCAGCTCACTAGCGGGAGTCTACGAGCAGTACTTC. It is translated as CASSLAGVYEQYF.